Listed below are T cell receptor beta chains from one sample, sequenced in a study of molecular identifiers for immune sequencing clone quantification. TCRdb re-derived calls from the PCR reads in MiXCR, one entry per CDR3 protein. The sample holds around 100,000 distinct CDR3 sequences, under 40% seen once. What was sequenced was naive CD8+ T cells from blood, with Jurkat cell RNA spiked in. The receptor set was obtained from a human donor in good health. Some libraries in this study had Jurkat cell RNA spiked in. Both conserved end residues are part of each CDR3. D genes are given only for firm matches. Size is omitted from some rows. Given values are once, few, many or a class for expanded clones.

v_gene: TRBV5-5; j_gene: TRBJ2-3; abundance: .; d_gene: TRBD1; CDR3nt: TGTGCCAGCAGCGCCGGGACAGGGTTTGGCAGCACAGATACGCAGTATTTT; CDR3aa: CASSAGTGFGSTDTQYF
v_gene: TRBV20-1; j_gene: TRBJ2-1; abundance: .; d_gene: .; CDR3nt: TGCAGTGCGGAGGTAATAGCGGAAGACTGGGGGCAGTTCTTC; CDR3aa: CSAEVIAEDWGQFF
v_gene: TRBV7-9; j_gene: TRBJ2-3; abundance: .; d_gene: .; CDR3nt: TGTGCCAGCAGTCTAGCAATATATACAGATACGCAGTATTTT; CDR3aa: CASSLAIYTDTQYF
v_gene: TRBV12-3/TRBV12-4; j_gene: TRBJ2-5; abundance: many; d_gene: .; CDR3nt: TGTGCCAGCAGTTTGTTAGGATGGGAGACCCAGTACTTC; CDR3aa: CASSLLGWETQYF
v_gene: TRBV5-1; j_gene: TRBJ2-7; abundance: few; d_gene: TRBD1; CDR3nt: TGCGCCAGCAGCTTGGTGCGGACAGGATACGAGCAGTACTTC; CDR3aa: CASSLVRTGYEQYF
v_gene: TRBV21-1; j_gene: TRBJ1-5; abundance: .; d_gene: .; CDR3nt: TGTGCCAGCAGCAAGATGGACAAATCGGGTCAGCCCCAGCATTTT; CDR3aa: CASSKMDKSGQPQHF
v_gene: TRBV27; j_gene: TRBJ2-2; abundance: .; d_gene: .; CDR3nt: TGTGCCAGCAGTTTTAATACCGGGGAGCTGTTTTTT; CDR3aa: CASSFNTGELFF
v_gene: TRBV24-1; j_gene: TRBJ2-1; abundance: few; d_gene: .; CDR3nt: TGTGCCACCAGTGCCCAAACTCCACGGTCCTACAATGAGCAGTTCTTC; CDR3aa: CATSAQTPRSYNEQFF
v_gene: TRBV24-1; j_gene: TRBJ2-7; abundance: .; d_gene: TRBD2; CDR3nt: TGTGCCACCAGTGCGGGACTAGTTCCCTACGAGCAGTACTTC; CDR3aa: CATSAGLVPYEQYF
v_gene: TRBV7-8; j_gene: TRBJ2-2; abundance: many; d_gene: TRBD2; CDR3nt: TGTGCCAGCAGCTTAATACAACTAGCGGGCACCGGGGAGCTGTTTTTT; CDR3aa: CASSLIQLAGTGELFF
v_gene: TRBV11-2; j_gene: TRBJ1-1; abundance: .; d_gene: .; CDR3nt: TGTGCCAGCAGCGCCGGGGGAACTGAAGCTTTCTTT; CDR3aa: CASSAGGTEAFF
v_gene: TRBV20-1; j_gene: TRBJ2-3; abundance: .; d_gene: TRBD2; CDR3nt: TGCAGGGACCCTCGGGGGCGGGAGGGCCTGGGCGCAGATACGCAGTATTTT; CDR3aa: CRDPRGREGLGADTQYF
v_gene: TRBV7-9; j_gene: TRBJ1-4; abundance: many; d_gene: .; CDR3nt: TGTGCCAGTCGGCTTGCAACTAATGAAAAACTGTTTTTT; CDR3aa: CASRLATNEKLFF